Only a few counts were recorded for the clone carrying this T cell receptor (beta chain). Its antigen is not known. The data belong to a study of blood T cells in healthy people across ages. Study findings and constraints: The study found more naive CD4+ cells and higher diversity in long-lived than aged donors.

Samples had at least 7 million PBMCs isolated from them. Total RNA was extracted at no less than 5.5 micrograms per sample. The V gene end was trimmed by 0 bases and the J gene end by 4 bases; junction bases not matched to a gene: 10. CDR3 length: 17 residues. Germline V gene lookup returns CDR1 LGHNA and CDR2 YSLEER. Then a second PCR, running roughly 7 to 12 cycles, was carried out with a sample-barcoded 5' primer and a J-beta primer mix. Every sample returned 2.5 million or more CDR3-containing paired-end reads. TCRdb recomputed calls from the 5' RACE reads with MiXCR, one row per CDR3 protein. The data show about 900,000 distinct CDR3 sequences, roughly 52% seen once.

The chain uses TRBV4-3 and TRBJ2-3; 7 bases match TRBD2. The sample taken for sequencing was blood. The TCR sequence derives from a man aged 25 to 40 in good health. CDR3 amino acids: CASSQDRTAGRADTQYF. The CDR3 nucleotides are TGCGCCAGCAGCCAAGATCGTACAGCGGGGAGGGCAGATACGCAGTATTTT.